One sample yielded the 31 T cell receptor beta chains listed below, sequenced in a study of cytomegalovirus exposure and HLA in healthy donors (dated by TCRdb to the late 2010s). Library preparation used the immunoSEQ multiplex PCR assay. For the multiplex PCR, a mixture combining 60 forward primers for TCR Vbeta segments and 13 reverse primers for TCR Jbeta segments was used. As stored in TCRdb, this immuneACCESS dataset retains in-frame rearrangements with V and J assigned. A fraction of the clones does not appear; measured against another copy, unresolved V genes explain less than half of the discrepancy, and the remainder lacks a known reason. The sample table lists 120,000 or so clones, 6.5% to 9.5% of them with a count of one. The top ten constitute about 6% of the sample. The sequenced material came from PBMCs. The source is a woman aged 40 to 49 in good health and CMV-seropositive.

The table lists this clone with a few counts. The gene calls are TRBV7-8 and TRBJ2-7, with D perhaps TRBD1 (5 bases). The germline gives CDR1 SGHVS, CDR2 FQNEAQ. CDR3 length equals 15 residues. V was trimmed by 4 bases and J by 4 bases, leaving 17 bases between them. As DNA, the CDR3 is TGTGCCAGCAGCTCCCGGGCCGACGCAGGGTACGAGCAGTACTTC. This gives the protein CASSSRADAGYEQYF. Combining the CDR3 with reference TRBV7-8 and TRBJ2-7 gives the whole variable domain GAGVSQSPRYKVAKRGQDVALRCDPISGHVSLFWYQQALGQGPEFLTYFQNEAQLDKSGLPSDRFFAERPEGSVSTLKIQRTQQEDSAVYLCASSSRADAGYEQYFGPGTRLTVT.

This clone has just a few counts. The chain is built from TRBV6-5 and TRBJ2-3; 12 bases are shared with TRBD2. The CDR3 runs 16 residues. With V trimmed by 2 bases and J by 5 bases, 5 bases remained unmatched. Germline V gene sequence: CDR1 MNHEY, CDR2 SVGAGI. CDR3 region: CASSYTSGGFVDTQYF. The CDR3 nucleotides read TGTGCCAGCAGTTACACTAGCGGGGGGTTTGTAGATACGCAGTATTTT.

This clone was counted only a few times. V gene TRBV2 combines with J gene TRBJ1-6; TRBD1 might be the D (6 bases). The germline V gene encodes CDR1 SNHLY and CDR2 FYNNEI. The CDR3 extends over 13 amino acids. Trimming took off 6 bases at V and 7 bases at J, with 10 bases between the two ends. The CDR3 spells CASSDTGNSPLHF. The CDR3 DNA reads TGTGCCAGCAGCGATACAGGGAATTCACCCCTCCACTTT.

J is TRBJ2-3 and V is TRBV6-1; tentatively, D is TRBD2 (5 bases). Deletions cut 1 base from V and 1 base from J, with 15 bases between. This CDR3 contains 17 residues. Germline V lookup: CDR1 MNHNS, CDR2 SASEGT. CDR3 loop: CASSEGRSDPGTDTQYF. The CDR3 DNA reads as TGTGCCAGCAGTGAAGGGAGGAGCGACCCGGGCACAGATACGCAGTATTTT.

The chain uses TRBV7-3 and TRBJ2-7, with TRBD1 matching 8 bases. This CDR3 contains 15 residues. CDR1 and CDR2 (germline): SGHTA, FQGTGA. Trimming at V came to 2 bases and at J to 5 bases, leaving 8 bases not matched to a gene. The CDR3 bases are TGTGCCAGCAGCTTACAGGGGGCGTCTAGAAACGAGCAGTACTTC. Translated: CASSLQGASRNEQYF.

The V call is TRBV7-9, the J call TRBJ1-4; maybe TRBD1 (5 bases). Trimming removed 5 bases from V and 4 bases from J, with 11 bases in between. Per germline, CDR1 SEHNR and CDR2 FQNEAQ (reference sequence). The CDR3 length is 14 residues. The CDR3 protein is CASSRQTRNEKLFF. DNA of the CDR3: TGTGCCAGCAGCCGACAGACTCGTAATGAAAAACTGTTTTTT.

Only a few counts were recorded for this clone. This chain joins TRBV6-5 and TRBJ2-7, with TRBD1 identical over 8 bases. In germline, CDR1 is MNHEY, CDR2 SVGAGI. V gave up 6 bases and J gave up 6 bases; unmatched junction bases: 4. This CDR3 has 12 residues. CDR3 sequence reads: CASSYDRGEQYF. Written as DNA, the CDR3 is TGTGCCAGCAGCTACGACAGGGGCGAGCAGTACTTC.

This clone was observed a handful of times. The chain recombines TRBV6-1 with TRBJ2-3; TRBD1 matches at 10 bases. Germline CDR1 MNHNS, CDR2 SASEGT. Unmatched junction bases numbered 0, after V lost 6 bases and J lost 0 bases. CDR3 length: 14 residues. CDR3 nucleotide sequence: TGTGCCAGCAGGGACAGGGGGAGCACAGATACGCAGTATTTT. Its translation is CASRDRGSTDTQYF.

This rearrangement joins TRBV6-5 to TRBJ1-4; perhaps TRBD1 as D (5 bases). The CDR3 has 16 amino acids. Germline CDR1 is MNHEY and CDR2 is SVGAGI. V lost 2 bases to trimming and J lost 10 bases, with 20 bases between them. The CDR3 DNA reads as TGTGCCAGCAGTTACGCAAGGACACCCCCTACTGGAAAACTGTTTTTT. This translates into CASSYARTPPTGKLFF.

A few counts support this clone. The rearrangement links TRBV6-5 to TRBJ1-1; D gene ambiguous. The CDR3 consists of 13 residues. CDR1 and CDR2 from the germline V gene are MNHEY and SVGAGI. Trimming pared 6 bases from V and 3 bases from J, leaving 11 bases between. The CDR3 DNA follows: TGTGCCAGCAGGACGATCCAGGACACTGAAGCTTTCTTT. Its translation is CASRTIQDTEAFF.

This chain connects TRBV19 to TRBJ1-5; D is perhaps TRBD1 (6 bases). Germline V gene data show CDR1 as LNHDA and CDR2 as SQIVND (reference sequence). CDR3 length equals 16 residues. Trimming pared 5 bases from V and 2 bases from J, leaving 16 bases between. The CDR3 nucleotides are TGTGCCAGTAGTTTTGGTCAGGGGAGGGGCAATCAGCCCCAGCATTTT. It encodes CASSFGQGRGNQPQHF.

The V and J genes are TRBV28 and TRBJ1-1, with 9 bases matching TRBD1. The junction had 10 bases not matched to a gene; V was cut back by 4 bases and J by 4 bases. This CDR3 has 16 residues. Per germline, CDR1 MDHEN and CDR2 SYDVKM. The CDR3 DNA follows: TGTGCCAGCAGTTCCCCGGGACAGGGATGGGGCACTGAAGCTTTCTTT. Amino acids: CASSSPGQGWGTEAFF.

This chain connects TRBV10-3 to TRBJ2-6, with 7 positions matching TRBD1. Germline-derived CDR1 and CDR2 are ENHRY and SYGVKD. The length of the CDR3 is 19 residues. Losses at the gene ends were 5 bases for V and 0 bases for J; bases not matched to a gene: 13. CDR3 amino acids: CAISPLLGGRPSGANVLTF. DNA for the CDR3: TGTGCCATCAGTCCCCTTTTAGGGGGCCGCCCCTCTGGGGCCAACGTCCTGACTTTC.

The CDR3, as DNA: TGTGCCAGCAGTTCGGGAAAGGGTGTTGAAAAACTGTTTTTT. This codes for CASSSGKGVEKLFF. V gene TRBV6-5 combines with J gene TRBJ1-4; D uncertain. CDR3 length: 14 amino acids. CDR1 and CDR2 (germline): MNHEY, SVGAGI. V was clipped by 4 bases and J by 7 bases, with 13 bases between them.

This clone was seen a handful of times. V usage is TRBV2 and J usage is TRBJ1-1, with D uncertain. With 6 bases removed from V and 0 bases from J, the gap between germline ends came to 11 bases. The CDR3 has 14 amino acids. The germline V gene encodes CDR1 SNHLY and CDR2 FYNNEI. DNA of the CDR3: TGTGCCAGCAGCCTCAGAGACATGAACACTGAAGCTTTCTTT. Translated, it gives CASSLRDMNTEAFF.

The chain combines TRBV19 with TRBJ1-2, with TRBD1 as a possible D gene (6 bases). Germline V gene lookup returns CDR1 LNHDA and CDR2 SQIVND (reference sequence). Trimming shortened V by 7 bases and J by 4 bases, and 16 bases separated the two germline ends. The CDR3 extends over 14 amino acids. The CDR3 sequence: CASNPMGHLYGYTF. In nucleotides, the CDR3 is TGTGCCAGTAACCCAATGGGACATCTCTATGGCTACACCTTC.

This clone was seen a handful of times. In DNA form, the CDR3 reads TGTGCCAGCAGCCCAAGAGGGACTTTATCTCGCTACGAGCAGTACTTC. Translated: CASSPRGTLSRYEQYF. The chain recombines TRBV7-6 with TRBJ2-7; D possibly corresponds to TRBD2 (6 bases). Germline CDR1 is SGHVS and CDR2 is FNYEAQ. Between the trimmed V and J ends, which lost 5 bases and 3 bases, there was a span of 20 bases. The CDR3 covers 16 residues. The complete variable domain, with remaining parts taken from reference TRBV7-6 and TRBJ2-7, reads GAGVSQSPRYKVTKRGQDVALRCDPISGHVSLYWYRQALGQGPEFLTYFNYEAQQDKSGLPNDRFSAERPEGSISTLTIQRTEQRDSAMYRCASSPRGTLSRYEQYFGPGTRLTVT.

This chain joins TRBV19 and TRBJ2-1, with D possibly TRBD1 on 6 matching bases. V gave up 6 bases and J gave up 7 bases, with 16 bases separating them. Per germline, CDR1 LNHDA and CDR2 SQIVND (reference sequence). The CDR3 has 14 residues. CDR3 coding DNA: TGTGCCAGTAGAGGCCCCCCCCAGGGGAATGAGCAGTTCTTC. This encodes CASRGPPQGNEQFF.

This clone has more than one count but fewer than ten. This chain connects TRBV18 to TRBJ2-1, with D hard to call. In germline, CDR1 is KGHSH, CDR2 LQKENI. The CDR3 is 12 residues long. V was trimmed by 3 bases and J by 4 bases, leaving 4 bases between them. In nucleotides, the CDR3 is TGTGCCAGCTCACCCTTGTACAATGAGCAGTTCTTC. Translated, it gives CASSPLYNEQFF.

The genes are TRBV5-1 and TRBJ1-1, with 8 bases identical to TRBD1. V lost 0 bases, J lost 1 base, and 2 bases stayed unmatched. The CDR3 loop spans 15 amino acids. Germline assignment: CDR1 SGHRS and CDR2 YFSETQ. CDR3 amino acids: CASSLAGQGNTEAFF. CDR3 DNA: TGCGCCAGCAGCTTGGCCGGACAGGGGAACACTGAAGCTTTCTTT.

The chain uses TRBV27 and TRBJ1-2; no definite D call. The CDR3 contains 13 residues. Trimming left V 0 bases short and J 4 bases short, with 6 bases between. Germline V gene sequence: CDR1 MNHEY, CDR2 SMNVEV (reference sequence). Here the CDR3 DNA reads TGTGCCAGCAGTTTATCGTCAGGCTATGGCTACACCTTC. Translated, it gives CASSLSSGYGYTF.

This clone was observed a few times. The chain joins TRBV5-1 to TRBJ2-6; TRBD1 matches at 9 bases. With V trimmed by 3 bases and J by 2 bases, 3 bases remained unmatched. The germline gives CDR1 SGHRS, CDR2 YFSETQ. This CDR3 is built from 16 residues. The CDR3 region has the DNA TGCGCCAGCAGCTGGACAGGGGACCCTGGGGCCAACGTCCTGACTTTC. This translates into CASSWTGDPGANVLTF. The whole variable domain, remainder taken from reference TRBV5-1 and TRBJ2-6, is KAGVTQTPRYLIKTRGQQVTLSCSPISGHRSVSWYQQTPGQGLQFLFEYFSETQRNKGNFPGRFSGRQFSNSRSEMNVSTLELGDSALYLCASSWTGDPGANVLTFGAGSRLTVL.

The CDR3 nucleotides are TGTGCTAGTGCCCCGACAGAAAACACTGAAGCTTTCTTT. Its protein product is CASAPTENTEAFF. The chain links TRBV12-5 to TRBJ1-1, with a tentative D call TRBD1 (5 bases). CDR1 and CDR2 from the germline V gene are LGHNT and FRNRAP. The CDR3 sequence is 13 residues long. Deletions cut 7 bases from V and 2 bases from J, with 11 bases between.

This clone was seen only a few times. The rearrangement links TRBV5-6 to TRBJ1-5, with 11 bases aligning to TRBD1. Germline V lookup: CDR1 SGHDT, CDR2 YYEEEE. CDR3 length: 16 amino acids. With V trimmed by 4 bases and J by 5 bases, 8 bases remained unmatched. The CDR3 DNA reads TGTGCCAGCAGCCAGGCCGGGACAGGGGGACATCAGCCCCAGCATTTT. It specifies CASSQAGTGGHQPQHF.

This rearrangement joins TRBV5-1 to TRBJ1-1, with 7 bases lining up with TRBD1. The germline gives CDR1 SGHRS, CDR2 YFSETQ. Trimming took 2 bases from V and 4 from J; bases not matched to a gene: 8. This CDR3 region has 15 residues. This chain's CDR3 is CASSLTGDWGTEAFF. The CDR3 DNA reads as TGCGCCAGCAGCTTAACAGGGGATTGGGGCACTGAAGCTTTCTTT.

This rearrangement joins TRBV9 to TRBJ2-7, with D possibly being TRBD2 (6 bases). CDR3 length: 15 amino acids. Trimming shortened V by 0 bases and J by 3 bases, and 13 bases separated the two germline ends. CDR1 is SGDLS and CDR2 is YYNGEE in the germline V gene. In nucleotides, the CDR3 is TGTGCCAGCAGCGTAGGGGGGGAAACCCTCTACGAGCAGTACTTC. As protein: CASSVGGETLYEQYF. Based on the CDR3 plus reference TRBV9 and TRBJ2-7, the full variable domain is DSGVTQTPKHLITATGQRVTLRCSPRSGDLSVYWYQQSLDQGLQFLIQYYNGEERAKGNILERFSAQQFPDLHSELNLSSLELGDSALYFCASSVGGETLYEQYFGPGTRLTVT.

The J gene is TRBJ2-3, the V gene TRBV28; tentatively, D is TRBD2 (5 bases). This CDR3 is 13 amino acids long. Germline-derived CDR1 and CDR2 are MDHEN and SYDVKM. With 10 bases removed from V and 2 bases from J, the gap between germline ends came to 13 bases. The CDR3, as DNA: TGTGCCACTCAGACGCGGGTCACAGATACGCAGTATTTT. It translates to CATQTRVTDTQYF.

This clone was seen a few times. The rearrangement joins TRBV7-9 to TRBJ2-1, with 10 nucleotides matching TRBD2. Trimming took 7 bases from V and 8 from J; bases not matched to a gene: 8. The germline CDR1 and CDR2 sequences are SEHNR and FQNEAQ (reference sequence). This CDR3 contains 14 residues. CDR3 loop: CASISSGGVYEQFF. CDR3 DNA sequence: TGTGCCAGCATATCCAGCGGGGGGGTTTATGAGCAGTTCTTC.

The J gene is TRBJ2-7, the V gene TRBV28, with 8 bases aligning to TRBD1. The CDR3 is 14 amino acids. The trim removed 3 bases at V and 0 bases at J, leaving 1 base unmatched. Germline V gene sequence: CDR1 MDHEN, CDR2 SYDVKM. The CDR3 loop is CASSFRGPSYEQYF. DNA of the CDR3: TGTGCCAGCAGTTTCAGGGGGCCCTCCTACGAGCAGTACTTC.

This chain connects TRBV5-1 to TRBJ2-7, with 7 bases lining up with TRBD1. This CDR3 is 14 amino acids long. Germline lookup yields CDR1 SGHRS and CDR2 YFSETQ. Trimming removed 0 bases from V and 3 bases from J; junction bases left unmatched: 3. CDR3 in amino acids: CASSLGQGSYEQYF. As DNA, the CDR3 is TGCGCCAGCAGCTTGGGACAGGGAAGCTACGAGCAGTACTTC.

This clone was detected a few times. The chain links TRBV30 to TRBJ1-1; TRBD1 is a possible D gene (6 bases). The CDR3 has 13 amino acids. The ends were cut back, 3 bases at V and 5 bases at J, with 13 bases in the middle. Per the germline V gene, CDR1 is GTSNPN and CDR2 is SVGIG (reference sequence). The CDR3 DNA follows: TGTGCCTGGAGGACCCACAGGGATACTGAAGCTTTCTTT. This gives the protein CAWRTHRDTEAFF.